This TCR beta chain was recovered during a study of T cells after yellow fever vaccination. Study-wide results and limits: Clonotypes shared by both compartments, CD4 and CD8, made up a small share.

This clonotype came up many times. What it binds is unknown. Each CDR3 protein gets one entry after TCRdb re-called the 5' RACE reads with MiXCR. The table lists about 430,000 distinct CDR3 sequences, roughly a sixth of them singletons. Trimming cost V 5 bases and J 3 bases; bases outside gene matches: 2. CDR3 length: 13 residues. Germline CDR1 is SGHTA and CDR2 is FQGNSA. V is TRBV7-2 and J is TRBJ2-5; 8 bases map to TRBD1. The TCR sequence derives from a man in his late teens or twenties who received the YFV17D yellow fever vaccine. Source: PBMCs, taken before the yellow fever booster vaccination. CDR3 sequence (DNA): TGTGCCAGCAGCGCGGGACAGGAAGAGACCCAGTACTTC. Its translation: CASSAGQEETQYF.